This T cell receptor (beta chain) was sequenced in a study of T-cell reconstitution after alpha-beta-depleted transplantation in children. From germline, CDR1 is DFQATT and CDR2 SNEGSKA (reference sequence). Trimming took 5 bases from V and 4 from J; bases not matched to a gene: 5. The CDR3 sequence is 13 residues long. TCRbeta library construction was performed incorporating unique molecular identifiers. TCRdb itself ran the PCR reads through MiXCR, one entry per CDR3 protein. The table shows hundreds of thousands of distinct CDR3 sequences, with around 16% occurring only once. This clonotype has a count of ten or more.

The TCR sequence derives from a human donor who donated a stem cell graft to a child with acute myeloid leukemia. Here the sequenced sample was PBMCs from the stem cell graft donor, taken from the stem cell graft. V is TRBV20-1 and J is TRBJ1-2; 9 bases are a match to TRBD1. CDR3 loop: CSARDRESYGYTF. The CDR3 bases are TGCAGTGCTCGGGACAGGGAGAGCTATGGCTACACCTTC.